The 13 T cell receptor beta chains below were found in one sample sequenced in a study of blood T cell repertoires in COVID-19. The data were produced by immunoSEQ multiplex PCR, yet TCRdb's version contains in-frame clones alone and is incomplete. Altogether hundreds of thousands of clones are present, nearly 90% being singletons, with the ten largest covering 3.5% to 4.5%. Sequences were obtained from PBMCs or T cells enriched from blood (not recorded which). These receptors all stem from a woman aged 18-29 years with acute COVID-19.

J is TRBJ2-7 and V is TRBV5-1; D is ambiguous. Germline lookup yields CDR1 SGHRS and CDR2 YFSETQ. This CDR3 has 11 residues. The V end was cut by 2 bases, the J end by 6 bases, with 6 bases between. CDR3 region: CASSLESEQYF. The CDR3 nucleotides read TGCGCCAGCAGCTTAGAGTCCGAGCAGTACTTC.

V usage is TRBV28 and J usage is TRBJ1-3; D is unclear. Between the trimmed V and J ends, which lost 7 bases and 4 bases, there was a span of 14 bases. There are 14 residues in the CDR3. Per germline, CDR1 MDHEN and CDR2 SYDVKM. Here the CDR3 reads CASIPGLMGNTIYF. CDR3 in DNA: TGTGCCAGCATCCCGGGTTTAATGGGAAACACCATATATTTT.

The chain is built from TRBV3-1 (or the pseudogene TRBV3-2) and TRBJ1-4, with D possibly TRBD1 on 5 matching bases. V dropped 0 bases and J dropped 8 bases, with 7 bases sitting between them. Looked up from germline, CDR1 is LGHDT and CDR2 is YNNKEL (reference sequence). The CDR3 loop spans 13 amino acids. DNA of the CDR3: TGTGCCAGCAGCCAAGAATGGGGCGAAAAACTGTTTTTT. It codes for CASSQEWGEKLFF.

The gene calls are TRBV3-1 (or the pseudogene TRBV3-2) and TRBJ1-2; the D gene is possibly TRBD1 (6 bases). Germline V gene data show CDR1 as LGHDT and CDR2 as YNNKEL (reference sequence). V was trimmed by 5 bases and J by 4 bases, leaving 26 bases between them. CDR3 length equals 18 residues. Here the CDR3 DNA reads TGTGCCAGCAGCAGATTCGGACAGACCATCGTATCGGGCTATGGCTACACCTTC. Translation gives CASSRFGQTIVSGYGYTF.

This clone was counted a few times. This sample includes further DNA sequences coding for the same CDR3. The chain links TRBV29-1 to TRBJ1-1, with D possibly TRBD1 on 6 matching bases. CDR1 and CDR2 from the germline V gene are SQVTM and ANQGSEA. The CDR3 is 12 amino acids. Trimming removed 4 bases at V and 4 bases at J, with 10 bases between. The CDR3 loop reads CSVAGRGTEAFF. DNA for the CDR3: TGCAGCGTTGCGGGCAGGGGCACTGAAGCTTTCTTT.

The chain has TRBV29-1 and TRBJ2-7; TRBD1 matches 10 bases. Germline V gives CDR1 SQVTM, CDR2 ANQGSEA. Trimming removed 3 bases from V and 5 bases from J; junction bases left unmatched: 16. This CDR3 is 17 amino acids long. The CDR3 DNA is TGCAGCGTTGACGTGAATGGCGGGACAGGGGTCCGCCACGAGCAGTACTTC. Residues: CSVDVNGGTGVRHEQYF.

The J gene is TRBJ2-3, the V gene TRBV19; tentatively, D is TRBD1 (6 bases). Looked up from germline, CDR1 is LNHDA and CDR2 is SQIVND (reference sequence). The CDR3 is 14 residues long. Trimming removed 7 bases at V and 1 base at J, with 12 bases between. CDR3 coding DNA: TGTGCCAGTACTCAGGGGCCCGGCACAGATACGCAGTATTTT. Translated, it gives CASTQGPGTDTQYF.

The gene calls are TRBV12-3 or TRBV12-4 and TRBJ1-5, with TRBD1 matching over 8 bases. CDR3 length equals 13 residues. The V gene end was trimmed by 8 bases and the J gene end by 4 bases; junction bases not matched to a gene: 4. The CDR3 DNA reads as TGTGCCAGCCAACAGGGGGGGAATCAGCCCCAGCATTTT. Its translation is CASQQGGNQPQHF.

The rearrangement joins TRBV14 to TRBJ1-2; 7 nucleotides line up with TRBD1. The CDR3 has 14 residues. Germline V lookup: CDR1 SGHDN, CDR2 FVKESK. V trimming: 4 bases; J trimming: 4 bases; junction bases outside the gene matches: 6. CDR3 bases: TGTGCCAGCAGCCTGACAGGGAAGGGCTATGGCTACACCTTC. This encodes CASSLTGKGYGYTF.

This sequence joins TRBV11-2 and TRBJ2-3, with 10 bases matching TRBD2. The CDR3 is made up of 14 amino acids. CDR1 and CDR2 (germline): SGHAT, FQNNGV. The ends lost 3 bases at V and 8 bases at J; junction bases unmatched: 5. The CDR3 protein is CASSFGTSVLTQYF. The CDR3 nucleotides are TGTGCCAGCAGCTTTGGGACTAGCGTACTTACGCAGTATTTT.

CDR3 coding DNA: TGTGCCAGTAGTCCTCTGACAGGGGTACGGAACGAGCAGTACTTC. It encodes CASSPLTGVRNEQYF. This chain joins TRBV19 and TRBJ2-7; 8 bases agree with TRBD1. Germline loops: CDR1 LNHDA, CDR2 SQIVND (reference sequence). Trimming took 5 bases from V and 5 from J; bases not matched to a gene: 11. The CDR3 totals 15 residues.

The J gene is TRBJ2-2, the V gene TRBV7-3, with TRBD1 as a possible D gene (5 bases). The CDR3 is 18 amino acids. The germline CDR1 and CDR2 sequences are SGHTA and FQGTGA. V lost 0 bases, J lost 5 bases, and 19 bases lay in between. This CDR3 is CASSLTDTGSAPTGELFF. Written as DNA, the CDR3 is TGTGCCAGCAGCTTAACTGATACAGGTTCAGCGCCAACCGGGGAGCTGTTTTTT. Supplemented by reference TRBV7-3 and TRBJ2-2, the full variable domain reads GAGVSQTPSNKVTEKGKYVELRCDPISGHTALYWYRQSLGQGPEFLIYFQGTGAADDSGLPNDRFFAVRPEGSVSTLKIQRTERGDSAVYLCASSLTDTGSAPTGELFFGEGSRLTVL.

The chain employs TRBV28 and TRBJ1-1, with D unresolved. The CDR3 contains 13 residues. The V gene lost 2 bases and the J gene lost 10 bases, with 14 bases spanning the gap. CDR1 and CDR2 from the germline V gene are MDHEN and SYDVKM. The CDR3 here is CASSLAVSGGAFF. The CDR3 DNA sequence: TGTGCCAGCAGTTTAGCTGTGAGCGGCGGAGCTTTCTTT.